The present T cell receptor beta chain was sequenced within a study of metastatic and nonmetastatic thyroid tumors (dated by TCRdb to the early 2020s). Regarding the complete study: For patients with malignant and with benign thyroid disease, the researchers compared repertoires between peripheral blood samples and tumor or nodule tissue samples. What the work shows at the level of the full study, not this receptor alone: In both blood and tumor samples, malignant tumors were reported to have significantly higher TCR beta diversity than benign nodules.

No patient had received any treatment before thyroid surgery. Using T-cell receptor beta sequencing, the researchers looked back retrospectively at clinical samples from patients, gathered between about 2012 and 2019. This clone has a count of ten or more. Its target antigen remains unknown. A much larger clone is a single base away; this may be a read error. This same CDR3 is encoded by further DNA sequences in the sample. The method behind the library was PCR. The sequencer listed for this sample is Illumina HiSeq 4000. The TCR beta-chain CDR3 region of each patient was profiled by high-throughput sequencing. The authors processed their data as follows. CDR3 differences across clinicopathological groups were used to build a classifier for discriminating distant-metastatic papillary thyroid cancer patients. The Shannon index was used to assess repertoire diversity, and the Morisita-Horn index was used to assess tumor-blood repertoire similarity. TCRdb redid the processing of the public reads, applying fastp at Q25 and MiXCR, and retained in-frame beta chains. None of the V and J calls come from the authors' own analysis; TCRdb made them. Across this sample there are tens of thousands of clones, with 20% to 25% seen only once. The ten top clones hold 39% of the sample.

Via the germline V gene (reference sequence), CDR1 is PRHDT and CDR2 FYEKMQ. There are 15 amino acids in the CDR3, from cysteine to phenylalanine inclusive. Only the CDR3 DNA is retained, 45 bases long and in frame from the first base. Trimmed from V: 9 bases; trimmed from J: 4 bases; junction bases lacking a gene match: 12. The V gene is TRBV13 and the J gene is TRBJ2-1; TRBD2 lines up with 7 middle nucleotides. The sequenced sample consisted of blood. This TCR was recovered from a female donor with papillary thyroid cancer or a benign thyroid nodule (not recorded which). Some clones in this sample may be carry-over from other donors' samples. The base sequence is TGTGCCAGTAGGTACTGGGCTAGCGGTTACAATGAGCAGTTCTTC. This yields the protein CASRYWASGYNEQFF. The full variable domain, with segments outside the CDR3 supplied by the reference TRBV13 and TRBJ2-1 proteins, appears as AAGVIQSPRHLIKEKRETATLKCYPIPRHDTVYWYQQGPGQDPQFLISFYEKMQSDKGSIPDRFSAQQFSDYHSELNMSSLELGDSALYFCASRYWASGYNEQFFGPGTRLTVL.